This T cell receptor beta chain stems from a study of post-analysis software for immune sequencing data (dated by TCRdb to the mid-2010s). Regarding the complete study: Relapsing-remitting, secondary progressive and progressive-relapsing multiple sclerosis were recorded as disease courses, and subtype annotation was lacking for some patients. Patient repertoires were compared against 11 previously published healthy control repertoires from donors aged about 6 to 27 years. A subset of samples was prepared in parallel using single-end sample barcoding, then pooled and co-amplified after Illumina adapter ligation. What the study reported, not specific to this receptor: Significantly lower normalized Chao1 diversity was found in multiple sclerosis patients than in controls, suggesting substantial peripheral T-cell clonal expansion. Patients showed significantly higher frequencies than controls for five TRBV segments, among them TRBV5-6, TRBV5-1 and TRBV20-1. Direct clustering with F measure showed strong co-clustering of samples prepared in the same batch, prompting a batch-effect correction. The multiple sclerosis patient group was slightly younger than the control group.

This clonotype was counted a few times. What antigen it recognizes has not been identified. The record has no base qualities; no much larger clone is one base away. To demonstrate the VDJtools post-analysis software, the study profiled TCR beta repertoires from the peripheral blood of about a dozen young patients with multiple sclerosis. The multiple sclerosis patients were children and adolescents between 6 and 15 years of age. Library creation used PCR. Sequenced using an Illumina HiSeq 2500. To reduce PCR and sequencing biases, unique molecular identifiers were incorporated into the TCR beta cDNA libraries. Every 1 to 10 million input T cells yielded approximately 500,000 cDNA molecules, meaning each molecule approximated one T cell. Patient libraries were prepared and sequenced with the same protocol used for the earlier healthy control dataset. Samples belonging to the same batch were prepared together, multiplexed and sequenced on a shared HiSeq lane. In the source study's methods: MIGEC handled the raw barcoded reads, throwing out single-read molecular identifier groups before consensus assembly and CDR3 extraction. Clonotype tables were post-analysed with VDJtools, and diversity was normalized by down-sampling all datasets to the smallest sample size. Repertoire overlap clustering matched CDR3 amino acid but not nucleotide sequences to correct batch-related cross-sample contamination. TCRdb reworked the public reads: Q25 trimming with fastp, MiXCR clone assembly, productive beta chains retained. Identical CDR3 proteins give one entry, which carries the most common genes and DNA. In this record, the V and J calls reflect TCRdb's handling and not the investigators' own analysis. The sample contains approximately 570,000 distinct CDR3 sequences, roughly two fifths of them found a single time. Clones ranked in the top ten supply around 1.7% of the sample.

The CDR3 sequence holds 16 residues, the cysteine and phenylalanine included. Solely the CDR3 DNA is kept, with 48 bases framed from the first base. CDR1 and CDR2, looked up from the germline V gene, are KGHDR and SFDVKD. The junction shows trimming of 7 bases on V and 4 bases on J, plus 20 bases between the germline ends. The sequence came from a girl under 18 with multiple sclerosis. The sequence joins TRBV24-1 to TRBJ2-3; the D region possibly corresponds to TRBD1 (7 bases align). Material for sequencing was blood. For the CDR3, the sequence is CATRSNRGGVPDTQYF. The sequence in DNA is TGTGCCACCAGATCTAACAGGGGAGGTGTCCCAGATACGCAGTATTTT.